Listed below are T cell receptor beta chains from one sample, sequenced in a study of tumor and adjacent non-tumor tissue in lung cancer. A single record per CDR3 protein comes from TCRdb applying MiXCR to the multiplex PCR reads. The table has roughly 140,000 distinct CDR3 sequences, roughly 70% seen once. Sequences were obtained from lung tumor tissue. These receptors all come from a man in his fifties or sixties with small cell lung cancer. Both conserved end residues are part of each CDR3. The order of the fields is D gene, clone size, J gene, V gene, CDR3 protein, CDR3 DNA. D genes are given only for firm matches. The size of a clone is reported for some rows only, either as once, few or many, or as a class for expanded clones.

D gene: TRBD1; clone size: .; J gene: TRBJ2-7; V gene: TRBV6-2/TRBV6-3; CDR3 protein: CASSYEGQGVVKQYF; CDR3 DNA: TGTGCCAGCAGTTACGAGGGACAGGGCGTGGTGAAGCAGTACTTC
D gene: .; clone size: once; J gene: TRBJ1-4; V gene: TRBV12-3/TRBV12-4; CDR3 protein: CAGSPTGRNEKLFF; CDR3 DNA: TGTGCCGGCAGCCCGACAGGACGGAATGAAAAACTGTTTTTT
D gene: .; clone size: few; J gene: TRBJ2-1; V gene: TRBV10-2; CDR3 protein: CASSGVGKEQFF; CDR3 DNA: TGCGCCAGCAGTGGTGTCGGGAAGGAGCAGTTCTTC
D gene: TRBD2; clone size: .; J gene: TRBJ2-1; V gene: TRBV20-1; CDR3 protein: CSASGRIDTHNEQFF; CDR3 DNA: TGCAGTGCTAGCGGGAGGATAGATACCCACAATGAGCAGTTCTTC
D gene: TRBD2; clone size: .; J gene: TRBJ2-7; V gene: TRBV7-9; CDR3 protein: CASSSGNRPRGTSGIYEQYF; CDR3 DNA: TGTGCCAGCAGCTCGGGAAATCGGCCGAGAGGGACTAGCGGGATCTACGAGCAGTACTTC
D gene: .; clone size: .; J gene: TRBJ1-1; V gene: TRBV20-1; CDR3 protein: CSAGGSVTAATEAFF; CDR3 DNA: TGCAGTGCCGGGGGATCAGTGACCGCGGCTACCGAAGCTTTCTTT
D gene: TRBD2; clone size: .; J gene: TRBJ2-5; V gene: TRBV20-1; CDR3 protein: CSVGQPSGTSGYGTQYF; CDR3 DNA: TGCAGTGTCGGCCAGCCTAGCGGGACTTCAGGTTATGGGACCCAGTACTTC
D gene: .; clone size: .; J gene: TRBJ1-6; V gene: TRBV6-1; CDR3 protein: CASSDWGVGYSPLHF; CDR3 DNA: TGTGCCAGCAGTGACTGGGGGGTAGGATACTCACCCCTCCACTTT
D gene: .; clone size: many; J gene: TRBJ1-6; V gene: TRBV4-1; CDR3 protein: CASSQGEQGYSPLHF; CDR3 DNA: TGCGCCAGCAGCCAAGGGGAACAGGGTTATTCACCCCTCCACTTT
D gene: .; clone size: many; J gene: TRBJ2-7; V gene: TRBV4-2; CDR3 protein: CASSQDPEVYEQYF; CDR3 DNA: TGTGCCAGCAGCCAAGACCCGGAGGTCTACGAGCAGTACTTC
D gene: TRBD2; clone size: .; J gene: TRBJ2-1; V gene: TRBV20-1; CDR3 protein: CSAGSGTIFYEQFF; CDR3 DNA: TGCAGTGCTGGGAGCGGGACCATCTTCTATGAGCAGTTCTTC
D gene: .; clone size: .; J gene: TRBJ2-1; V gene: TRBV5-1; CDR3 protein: CASNLAGQNGNEQFF; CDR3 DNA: TGCGCCAGCAACCTAGCCGGACAGAATGGAAATGAGCAGTTCTTC
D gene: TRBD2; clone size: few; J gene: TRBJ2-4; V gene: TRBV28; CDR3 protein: CASSLRGTSGVAKNIQYF; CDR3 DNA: TGTGCCAGCAGTTTACGCGGGACTAGCGGGGTAGCCAAAAACATTCAGTACTTC
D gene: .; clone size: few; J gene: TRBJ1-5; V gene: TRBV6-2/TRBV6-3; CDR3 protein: CASSYHGIGSNQPQHF; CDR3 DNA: TGTGCCAGCAGTTACCACGGGATCGGGAGCAATCAGCCCCAGCATTTT
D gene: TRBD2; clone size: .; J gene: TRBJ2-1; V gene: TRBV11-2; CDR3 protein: CSSSRGLAGECRCEQFF; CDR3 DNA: TGTTCCAGTAGCAGGGGACTAGCGGGAGAATGTCGGTGCGAGCAGTTCTTC
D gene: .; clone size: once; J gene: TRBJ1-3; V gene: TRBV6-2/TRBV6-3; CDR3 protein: CSSSYSGRLSGNTIYF; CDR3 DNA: TGCTCCAGCAGTTACTCGGGACGCCTCTCTGGAAACACCATATATTTT
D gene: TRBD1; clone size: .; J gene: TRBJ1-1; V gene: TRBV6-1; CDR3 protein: CASSERDRGTSNTEAFF; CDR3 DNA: TGTGCCAGCAGTGAACGGGACAGGGGGACGTCGAACACTGAAGCTTTCTTT
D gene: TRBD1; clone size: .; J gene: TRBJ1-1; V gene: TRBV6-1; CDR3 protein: CASTRHRGSYRLDTEVFF; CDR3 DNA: TGTGCCAGCACTCGACACAGGGGGTCTTATCGGCTCGACACTGAAGTTTTCTTT
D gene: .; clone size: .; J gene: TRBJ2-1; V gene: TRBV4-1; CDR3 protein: CASSPTSPSADPYNGQFF; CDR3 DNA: TGCGCCAGCAGCCCGACCTCGCCTAGCGCCGATCCCTACAATGGGCAGTTCTTC
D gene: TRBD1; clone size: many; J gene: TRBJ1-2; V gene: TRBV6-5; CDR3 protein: CASSYRRTGGHYGYTF; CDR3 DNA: TGTGCCAGCAGTTATAGAAGGACAGGGGGCCACTATGGCTACACCTTC
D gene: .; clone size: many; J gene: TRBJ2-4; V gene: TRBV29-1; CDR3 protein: CSAKRENIQYF; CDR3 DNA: TGCAGCGCTAAACGCGAGAACATTCAGTACTTC
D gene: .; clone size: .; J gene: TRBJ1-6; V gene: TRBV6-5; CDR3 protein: CASGSQRNSPLHF; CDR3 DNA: TGTGCCAGCGGTTCTCAACGTAATTCACCCCTCCACTTT
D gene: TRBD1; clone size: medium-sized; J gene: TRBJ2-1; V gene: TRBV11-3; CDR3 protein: CASSLEGGRGDEQFF; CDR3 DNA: TGTGCCAGCAGCTTAGAAGGGGGCCGTGGCGATGAGCAGTTCTTC
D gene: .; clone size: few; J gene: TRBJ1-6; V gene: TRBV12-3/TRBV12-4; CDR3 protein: CASSFGLNSPLHF; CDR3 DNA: TGTGCCAGCAGTTTCGGGCTGAATTCACCCCTCCACTTT
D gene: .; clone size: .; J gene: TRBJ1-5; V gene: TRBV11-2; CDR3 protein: CANSSDANRPQHF; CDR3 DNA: TGTGCCAACAGCTCCGACGCGAATCGGCCCCAGCATTTT
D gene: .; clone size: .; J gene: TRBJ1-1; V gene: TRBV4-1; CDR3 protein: CASQDRLNTEAFF; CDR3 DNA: TGCGCCAGCCAAGATCGGTTGAACACTGAAGCTTTCTTT
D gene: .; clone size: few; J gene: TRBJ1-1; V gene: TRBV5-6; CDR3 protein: CASSFLRGGAFF; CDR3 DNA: TGTGCCAGCAGCTTTTTAAGGGGAGGAGCTTTCTTT
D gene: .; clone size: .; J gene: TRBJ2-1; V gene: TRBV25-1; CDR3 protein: CASGTYNEQFF; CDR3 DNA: TGTGCCAGCGGAACATACAATGAGCAGTTCTTC
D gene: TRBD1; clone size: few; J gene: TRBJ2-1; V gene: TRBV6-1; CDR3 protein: CASRQRRDRSNEQFF; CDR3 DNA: TGTGCCAGCAGACAGCGCCGGGACAGGAGCAATGAGCAGTTCTTC
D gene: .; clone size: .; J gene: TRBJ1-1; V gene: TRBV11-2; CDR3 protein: CASSNDGDTETFF; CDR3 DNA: TGTGCCAGCAGCAATGACGGGGATACTGAAACTTTCTTT
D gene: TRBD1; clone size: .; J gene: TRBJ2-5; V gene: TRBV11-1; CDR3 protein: CASSEDRVKDTQYF; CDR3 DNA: TGTGCCAGCAGCGAGGACAGGGTAAAAGACACTCAGTACTTC
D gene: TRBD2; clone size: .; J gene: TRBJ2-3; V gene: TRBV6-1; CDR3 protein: CASSDGGYSTDAQYF; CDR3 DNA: TGTGCCAGCAGTGACGGGGGGTATAGCACAGATGCGCAGTATTTT
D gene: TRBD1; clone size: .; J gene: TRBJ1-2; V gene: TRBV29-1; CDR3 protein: CSVATERQGGGYTF; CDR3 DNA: TGCAGCGTCGCGACCGAGAGGCAGGGGGGTGGCTACACCTTC
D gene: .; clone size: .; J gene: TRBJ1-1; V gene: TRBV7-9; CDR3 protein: CASSLDANTEAFF; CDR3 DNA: TGTGCCAGCAGCTTAGACGCGAACACTGAAGCTTTCTTT
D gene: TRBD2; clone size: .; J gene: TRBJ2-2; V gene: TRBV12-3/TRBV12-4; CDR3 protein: CASSLAGLAIGRELFF; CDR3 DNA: TGTGCCAGCAGTTTAGCGGGACTAGCGATCGGCAGGGAGCTGTTTTTT
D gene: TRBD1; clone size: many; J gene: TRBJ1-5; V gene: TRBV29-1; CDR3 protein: CSVLEGAGNQPQHF; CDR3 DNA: TGCAGCGTTTTGGAGGGGGCAGGAAATCAGCCCCAGCATTTT
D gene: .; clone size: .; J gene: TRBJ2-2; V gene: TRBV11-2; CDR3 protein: CASNKIYQENTGELFF; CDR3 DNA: TGTGCCAGCAACAAAATATACCAAGAGAACACCGGGGAGTTGTTTTTT
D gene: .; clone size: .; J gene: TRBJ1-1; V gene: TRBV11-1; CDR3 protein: CASSSPDSLNTEAFF; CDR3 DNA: TGTGCCAGCAGCTCGCCTGACAGCCTGAACACTGAAGCTTTCTTT
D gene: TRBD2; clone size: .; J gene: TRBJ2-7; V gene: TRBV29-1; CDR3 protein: CSVSSGTEDEQYF; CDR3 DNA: TGCAGCGTTTCTAGCGGGACCGAAGACGAGCAGTACTTC
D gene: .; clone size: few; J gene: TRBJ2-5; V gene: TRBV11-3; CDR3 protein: CASSLGRYLGGEAQYF; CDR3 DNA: TGTGCCAGCAGCTTGGGGCGGTACTTGGGGGGTGAGGCCCAGTACTTC
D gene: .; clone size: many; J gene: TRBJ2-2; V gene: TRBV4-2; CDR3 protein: CASSQHTGTNTGELFF; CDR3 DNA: TGTGCCAGCAGCCAACACACAGGGACAAACACCGGGGAGCTGTTTTTT
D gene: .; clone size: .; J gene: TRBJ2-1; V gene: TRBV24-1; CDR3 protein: CATSDLARDEQFF; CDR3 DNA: TGTGCCACCAGTGATTTGGCACGGGATGAGCAGTTCTTC
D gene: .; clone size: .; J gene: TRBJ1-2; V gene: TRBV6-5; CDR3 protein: CASNYSIFSNYGYIF; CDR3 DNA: TGTGCCAGCAATTACTCGATCTTCTCTAACTATGGCTACATCTTC
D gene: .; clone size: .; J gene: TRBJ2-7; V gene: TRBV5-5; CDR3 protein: CASRLLTKYYEQYF; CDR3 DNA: TGTGCCAGCAGGTTACTCACGAAATACTACGAGCAGTACTTC
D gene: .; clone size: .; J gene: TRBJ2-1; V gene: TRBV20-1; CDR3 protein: CSARGSGTISEQFF; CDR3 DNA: TGCAGTGCTAGAGGTTCCGGGACCATCAGTGAGCAGTTCTTC
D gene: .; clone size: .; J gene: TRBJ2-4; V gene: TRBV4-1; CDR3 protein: CASSPSSPFRRGAKNIQYF; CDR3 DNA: TGCGCCAGCAGCCCCTCCTCGCCATTCCGGAGGGGCGCCAAAAACATTCAGTACTTC
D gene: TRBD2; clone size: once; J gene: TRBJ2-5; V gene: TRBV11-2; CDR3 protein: CTSSPPGQLAGGETQYF; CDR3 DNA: TGTACCAGCAGCCCGCCTGGACAGCTAGCGGGAGGCGAGACCCAGTATTTC
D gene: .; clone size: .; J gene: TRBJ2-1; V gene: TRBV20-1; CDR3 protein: CSASRGGSRPYNEQFF; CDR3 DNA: TGCAGTGCTAGTAGAGGAGGGAGCCGGCCCTACAATGAGCAGTTCTTC
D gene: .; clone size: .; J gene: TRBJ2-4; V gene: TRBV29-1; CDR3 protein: CSAKRENIQCF; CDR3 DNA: TGCAGTGCTAAACGCGAGAACATTCAGTGCTTC
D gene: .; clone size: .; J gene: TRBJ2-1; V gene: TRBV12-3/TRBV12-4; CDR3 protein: CACSFINEQCF; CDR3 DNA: TGTGCCTGCAGTTTCATCAATGAGCAGTGCTTC
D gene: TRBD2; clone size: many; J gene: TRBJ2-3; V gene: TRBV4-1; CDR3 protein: CASSQGLLAGGTDTQYF; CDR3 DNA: TGCGCCAGCAGCCAAGGGTTACTAGCGGGAGGGACAGATACGCAGTATTTT
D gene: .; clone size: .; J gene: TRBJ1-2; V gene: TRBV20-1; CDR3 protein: CSAFNSWGYTF; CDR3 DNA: TGCAGTGCTTTCAACAGTTGGGGCTACACCTTC
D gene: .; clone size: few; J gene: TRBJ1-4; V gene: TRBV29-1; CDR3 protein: CSVEQETGEKLFF; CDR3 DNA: TGCAGCGTTGAGCAAGAGACGGGCGAAAAACTGTTTTTT
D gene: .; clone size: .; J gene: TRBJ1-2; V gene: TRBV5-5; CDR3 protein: CASSLRAGDYTF; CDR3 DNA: TGTGCCAGCAGCTTGCGGGCTGGGGACTACACCTTC